The entry below describes one TCR beta chain. What it recognizes is unknown. One junction end does not reproduce the germline sequence, and a read error may be involved. This sample is drawn from a study of tumor-infiltrating lymphocytes in primary liver carcinoma. Study overall: Ages ranged from 30 to 69, with HCC or mixed HCC-cholangiocarcinoma. General study points: Tumor region pairs showed greater overlap than either tumor-adjacent or tumor-blood pairs did. Researchers did not compare CD4+ and CD8+ repertoires, as samples were bulk unsorted.

Constant-region priming of around 500 ng total RNA yielded TCR beta cDNA. ARM-PCR, slightly modified, supplied the TCR beta libraries through three nested multiplex PCR rounds. The opening two PCR rounds, ten to eleven cycles each, paired TRBV1-TRBV30 forward primers with a C-beta reverse primer. TCRdb re-derived calls from the multiplex PCR reads in MiXCR, one entry per CDR3 protein. The table includes fewer than 400,000 distinct CDR3 sequences, approximately 65% detected once. Germline loops: CDR1 LGHNA, CDR2 YSLEER. The CDR3 loop spans 16 amino acids. Germline DNA was also extracted, with blood RNA taken from unsorted whole blood.

This TCR came from a man aged 40-55 years with primary liver carcinoma and hepatitis B virus infection. Sequences were obtained from peripheral blood. The chain joins TRBV4-3 to TRBJ2-1, with 9 bases aligning to TRBD2. Here the CDR3 reads CASSSRLAVGYNEQFF. The CDR3 DNA follows: TGCGCTAGCAGCTCTCGACTAGCGGTGGGGTACAATGAGCAGTTCTTC.